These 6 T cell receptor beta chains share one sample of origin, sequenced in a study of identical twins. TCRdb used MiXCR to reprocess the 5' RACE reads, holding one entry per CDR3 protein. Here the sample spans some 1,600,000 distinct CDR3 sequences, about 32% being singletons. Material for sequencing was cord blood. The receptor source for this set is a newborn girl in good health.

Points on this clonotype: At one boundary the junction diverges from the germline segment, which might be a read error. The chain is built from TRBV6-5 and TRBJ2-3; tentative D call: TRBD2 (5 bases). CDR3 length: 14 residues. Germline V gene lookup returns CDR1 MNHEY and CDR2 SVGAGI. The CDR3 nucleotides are TGTGCCAGCAGTTTGGGCGGGTGGGGAGATACGCGGTATTTT. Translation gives CASSLGGWGDTRYF.

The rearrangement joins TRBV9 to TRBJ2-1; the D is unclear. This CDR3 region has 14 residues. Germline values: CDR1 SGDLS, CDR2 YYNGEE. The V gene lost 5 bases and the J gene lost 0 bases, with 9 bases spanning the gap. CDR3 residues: CASRNGGSYNEQFF. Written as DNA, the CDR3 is TGTGCCAGCAGAAACGGTGGCTCCTACAATGAGCAGTTCTTC.

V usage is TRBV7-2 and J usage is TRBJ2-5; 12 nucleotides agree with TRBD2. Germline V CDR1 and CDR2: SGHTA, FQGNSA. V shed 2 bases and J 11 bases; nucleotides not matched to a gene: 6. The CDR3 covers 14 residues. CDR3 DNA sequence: TGTGCCAGCAGCTTAATGAGACTAGCGGGGGAGCAGTACTTC. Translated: CASSLMRLAGEQYF.

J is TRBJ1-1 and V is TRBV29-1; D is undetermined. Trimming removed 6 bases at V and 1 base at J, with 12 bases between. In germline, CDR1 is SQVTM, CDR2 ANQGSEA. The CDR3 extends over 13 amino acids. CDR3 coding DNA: TGCAGCGTCACTCGAGGGCAGAACACTGAAGCTTTCTTT. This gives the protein CSVTRGQNTEAFF.

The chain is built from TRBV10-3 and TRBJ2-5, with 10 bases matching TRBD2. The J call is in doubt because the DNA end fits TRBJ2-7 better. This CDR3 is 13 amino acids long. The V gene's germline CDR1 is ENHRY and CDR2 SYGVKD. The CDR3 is CAISLAGDGEQYF. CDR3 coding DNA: TGTGCCATCAGTCTAGCGGGAGACGGCGAGCAGTACTTC.

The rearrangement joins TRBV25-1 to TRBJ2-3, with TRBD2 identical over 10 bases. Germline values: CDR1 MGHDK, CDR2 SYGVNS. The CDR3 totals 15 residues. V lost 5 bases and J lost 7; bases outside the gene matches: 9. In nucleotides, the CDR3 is TGTGCCAGCAGTCCTTCTAGCGGGGGTTCGAATACGCAGTATTTT. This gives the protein CASSPSSGGSNTQYF.